The 13 T cell receptor beta chains in this list originate from one sample, sequenced in a study of T-cell reconstitution after alpha-beta-depleted transplantation in children (dated by TCRdb to about 2016). Library preparation was by PCR. The instrument given in TCRdb is Illumina HiSeq 2500. Molecular barcoding was employed in the preparation of TCR libraries, with unique molecular identifiers being used to normalize TCRbeta repertoire quantification. TCRdb reprocessed the public reads (quality trimming at Q25 with fastp, clone calling with MiXCR) and kept in-frame beta chains. Each entry merges the rows of one CDR3 protein and shows their most common DNA and genes. The sample yields around 200,000 distinct CDR3 sequences; approximately 19% were counted once. Of the sample, roughly two fifths falls within the top ten clones. This specimen's treatment or condition label, interpreted: allogeneic hematopoietic cell transplantation with graft depleted of TCRalphabeta T cells and CD19 B cells.

Sequenced here: PBMCs, mostly from graft donor cells, sampled 360 days after TCRalphabeta/CD19-depleted stem cell transplant. These receptors were taken from a male patient aged 2 to 10 who had a stem cell transplant for acute lymphoblastic leukemia, so the T cells may come from the graft donor.

The chain joins TRBV6-1 to TRBJ1-3, with D hard to call. V shed 6 bases and J shed 0 bases, with 6 bases lying between them. The CDR3 has 13 amino acids. Per the germline V gene, CDR1 is MNHNS and CDR2 is SASEGT. For the CDR3, the DNA is TGTGCCAGCAGACAAAACTCTGGAAACACCATATATTTT. Translating gives CASRQNSGNTIYF.

This clonotype was seen a few times. The chain combines TRBV5-4 with TRBJ1-4; maybe TRBD1 (6 bases). The CDR3 runs to 17 residues. Looked up from germline, CDR1 is SGHNT and CDR2 is YYREEE (reference sequence). The V and J ends lost 0 bases and 3 bases respectively, with 15 bases between them. The CDR3 nucleotides read TGTGCCAGCAGCTTGGGAGGGGGGCGCGCGGCTAATGAAAAACTGTTTTTT. Its translation: CASSLGGGRAANEKLFF.

The chain combines TRBV3-1 with TRBJ2-7; D gene ambiguous. The CDR3 covers 14 residues. Per the germline V gene, CDR1 is LGHDT and CDR2 is YNNKEL (reference sequence). Trimming removed 0 bases from V and 2 bases from J, with 8 bases in between. The CDR3 DNA sequence: TGTGCCAGCAGCCAAGACAGGTTGACCTACGAGCAGTACTTC. Its translation: CASSQDRLTYEQYF.

This chain uses TRBV12-3 or TRBV12-4 with TRBJ1-1; tentatively, D is TRBD1 (5 bases). V lost 8 bases and J lost 4, with 11 bases in between. There are 12 residues in the CDR3. CDR3 bases: TGTGCCAGCGGAATCGGGGGCACTGAAGCTTTCTTT. This translates into CASGIGGTEAFF.

The rearrangement links TRBV5-1 to TRBJ2-3, with 8 bases identical to TRBD1. V shed 0 bases, J shed 2 bases, and the junction held 5 bases outside the gene matches. This CDR3 is built from 16 residues. CDR1 SGHRS and CDR2 YFSETQ come from the germline V gene. CDR3 residues: CASSLAGTGFTDTQYF. The CDR3 nucleotides read TGCGCCAGCAGCTTGGCAGGGACAGGCTTCACAGATACGCAGTATTTT.

The rearrangement links TRBV6-2 or TRBV6-3 to TRBJ2-7; D may be TRBD1 (5 bases). There are 12 residues in the CDR3. Looked up from germline, CDR1 is MNHEY and CDR2 is SVGEGT. Trimming took 7 bases from V and 2 from J, leaving 9 bases between them. The CDR3, as DNA: TGTGCCAGCAAAAGGGGAACCTACGAGCAGTACTTC. It is translated as CASKRGTYEQYF.

The chain combines TRBV7-7 with TRBJ2-5, with D perhaps matching TRBD1 or TRBD2 (5 bases each). In germline, CDR1 is SSHAT, CDR2 FNYEAQ (reference sequence). This CDR3 is built from 17 residues. The V end lost 5 bases, the J end lost 2 bases, and 21 bases lay between the germline ends. The CDR3 sequence: CASSEGGLGRFQETQYF. CDR3 in DNA: TGTGCCAGCAGCGAAGGCGGGCTGGGACGCTTTCAAGAGACCCAGTACTTC.

The chain combines TRBV6-1 with TRBJ1-6, with 9 nucleotides matching TRBD1. Germline CDR1 is MNHNS and CDR2 is SASEGT. The trim removed 2 bases at V and 7 bases at J, leaving 6 bases unmatched. The length of the CDR3 is 16 residues. This CDR3 is CASSEIGDRVNSPLHF. The CDR3 nucleotides are TGTGCCAGCAGTGAAATAGGGGACAGGGTCAATTCACCCCTCCACTTT.

This clonotype has just one count. The chain has TRBV4-3 and TRBJ1-4; a weak D match, TRBD1 (5 bases). This CDR3 spans 15 amino acids. Trimming took 6 bases from V and 0 from J, leaving 11 bases between them. The germline V gene has CDR1 LGHNA and CDR2 YSLEER. The CDR3, as DNA: TGCGCCAGCAGTCGTTCAGGGCCAACTAATGAAAAACTGTTTTTT. The encoded protein is CASSRSGPTNEKLFF.

This clonotype was recorded a few times. The J gene is TRBJ2-7, the V gene TRBV13, with 7 bases that match TRBD1. The CDR3 spans 15 residues. J was trimmed by 3 bases and V by 0 bases; bases with no gene match: 5. In germline, CDR1 is PRHDT, CDR2 FYEKMQ (reference sequence). DNA of the CDR3: TGTGCCAGCAGCTTAGGCACAGGGGAGAGCTACGAGCAGTACTTC. It specifies CASSLGTGESYEQYF.

The J gene is TRBJ1-5, the V gene TRBV30, with TRBD1 matching over 7 bases. Germline V gene data show CDR1 as GTSNPN and CDR2 as SVGIG (reference sequence). V lost 3 bases and J lost 5; bases outside the gene matches: 4. This CDR3 contains 13 residues. CDR3 region: CAWSGTGDQPQHF. The DNA for the CDR3 is TGTGCCTGGAGCGGTACAGGGGATCAGCCCCAGCATTTT. Supplemented by reference TRBV30 and TRBJ1-5, the full variable domain reads SQTIHQWPATLVQPVGSPLSLECTVEGTSNPNLYWYRQAAGRGLQLLFYSVGIGQISSEVPQNLSASRPQDRQFILSSKKLLLSDSGFYLCAWSGTGDQPQHFGDGTRLSIL.

This clonotype was detected only a few times. The chain recombines TRBV6-1 with TRBJ1-1, with unresolved D. V was clipped by 5 bases and J by 3 bases, with 10 bases between them. Germline V gene lookup returns CDR1 MNHNS and CDR2 SASEGT. There are 13 residues in the CDR3. The CDR3 DNA is TGTGCCAGCAGTCCGGGTTGGGACACTGAAGCTTTCTTT. This gives the protein CASSPGWDTEAFF.

This clonotype was observed a handful of times. The chain uses TRBV7-6 and TRBJ2-2; no firm D call. This CDR3 has 15 amino acids. The germline CDR1 and CDR2 sequences are SGHVS and FNYEAQ. The ends were cut back, 2 bases at V and 0 bases at J, with 7 bases in the middle. This CDR3 is CASSLRGSNTGELFF. DNA for the CDR3: TGTGCCAGCAGCTTAAGAGGTTCGAACACCGGGGAGCTGTTTTTT.